These 25 T cell receptor beta chains came from one sample sequenced in a study of OX40 agonist ivuxolimab in advanced cancers. The data were produced by immunoSEQ multiplex PCR, yet TCRdb's version contains in-frame clones alone and is incomplete. The repertoire has approximately 80,000 clones, around nine tenths of them found once; the top ten carry approximately 0.2%. Here the sequenced sample was CD4+ or CD8+ T cells sorted from blood, taken in a trial of the OX40 agonist ivuxolimab. Receptors originate from an adult with an advanced solid tumor such as melanoma, head and neck, liver or kidney cancer.

The J gene is TRBJ2-2, the V gene TRBV10-3, with D maybe TRBD1 (6 bases). This CDR3 contains 14 residues. Trimming removed 4 bases from V and 4 bases from J, with 10 bases in between. The germline gives CDR1 ENHRY, CDR2 SYGVKD. The CDR3 region is CAISAGAGTGELFF. In nucleotides, the CDR3 is TGTGCCATCAGTGCAGGGGCGGGCACCGGGGAGCTGTTTTTT.

The chain has TRBV5-1 and TRBJ2-3; D call uncertain. From germline, CDR1 is SGHRS and CDR2 YFSETQ. CDR3 length equals 16 residues. Trimming took 4 bases from V and 1 from J, leaving 16 bases between them. The CDR3 region is CASSVGLSQGTDTQYF. The CDR3 DNA sequence: TGCGCCAGCAGCGTGGGCCTTAGCCAGGGCACAGATACGCAGTATTTT.

This clone was observed a single time. The chain joins TRBV5-1 to TRBJ2-7, with 8 bases aligning to TRBD1. Germline-derived CDR1 and CDR2 are SGHRS and YFSETQ. V gave up 6 bases and J gave up 4 bases; unmatched junction bases: 6. This CDR3 has 13 amino acids. The CDR3, as DNA: TGCGCCAGCACCCAGGGGGCAAGATACGAGCAGTACTTC. Its protein is CASTQGARYEQYF.

The genes are TRBV6-1 and TRBJ1-5, with D maybe TRBD1 (6 bases). Per germline, CDR1 MNHNS and CDR2 SASEGT. The CDR3 length is 14 residues. V was cut by 7 bases and J by 7 bases, with 17 bases left in between. CDR3 DNA sequence: TGTGCCAGCAACACACAGGGTTTGGGGCAGCCCCAGCATTTT. This codes for CASNTQGLGQPQHF.

The table lists this clone with a count of one. The V gene is TRBV27, the J gene TRBJ2-1, with 7 nucleotides matching TRBD1. The J segment lost 9 bases and the V segment lost 6 bases, leaving 8 bases of the junction unmatched. The CDR3 contains 13 residues. The germline gives CDR1 MNHEY, CDR2 SMNVEV (reference sequence). The CDR3 sequence is CASSPDRLREQFF. In nucleotides, the CDR3 is TGTGCCAGCAGCCCGGACAGGTTGCGTGAGCAGTTCTTC.

The genes are TRBV7-9 and TRBJ2-1; 12 bases align to TRBD2. Looked up from germline, CDR1 is SEHNR and CDR2 is FQNEAQ (reference sequence). V was pared by 4 bases and J by 9 bases, with 1 base of the junction left unmatched. CDR3 length: 13 amino acids. CDR3 sequence: CASSSTSGSEQFF. The CDR3 DNA is TGTGCCAGCAGCTCGACTAGCGGGAGTGAGCAGTTCTTC.

This clone was picked up one time. The J gene is TRBJ1-1, the V gene TRBV5-1; D unclear. The CDR3 loop spans 15 amino acids. The germline V gene encodes CDR1 SGHRS and CDR2 YFSETQ. With 4 bases removed from V and 0 bases from J, the gap between germline ends came to 13 bases. In nucleotides, the CDR3 is TGCGCCAGCAGCAGTTGGGGTAGCATGAACACTGAAGCTTTCTTT. The encoded protein is CASSSWGSMNTEAFF.

The chain recombines TRBV25-1 with TRBJ2-1, with D possibly being TRBD2 (5 bases). The germline V and J ends were trimmed by 0 bases and 8 bases, with 8 bases remaining between them. CDR1 and CDR2 (germline): MGHDK, SYGVNS. The CDR3 sequence is 13 residues long. The CDR3 protein is CASSEYRTDEQFF. The CDR3 nucleotides are TGTGCCAGCAGTGAATATAGGACTGATGAGCAGTTCTTC. Combining the CDR3 with reference TRBV25-1 and TRBJ2-1 gives the whole variable domain EADIYQTPRYLVIGTGKKITLECSQTMGHDKMYWYQQDPGMELHLIHYSYGVNSTEKGDLSSESTVSRIRTEHFPLTLESARPSHTSQYLCASSEYRTDEQFFGPGTRLTVL.

The rearrangement uses TRBV28 and TRBJ2-5; possible D gene TRBD1, 6 bases. The CDR3 loop spans 15 amino acids. V was trimmed by 5 bases and J by 3 bases, leaving 16 bases between them. Germline values: CDR1 MDHEN, CDR2 SYDVKM. DNA for the CDR3: TGTGCCAGCAGTACTCGACTACAGGGAAAAGAGACCCAGTACTTC. Translation: CASSTRLQGKETQYF.

The count of this clone is one. J is TRBJ2-1 and V is TRBV20-1, with D uncertain. Trimming took 3 bases from V and 7 from J, leaving 4 bases between them. Germline V CDR1 and CDR2: DFQATT, SNEGSKA (reference sequence). CDR3 length: 10 amino acids. CDR3 DNA: TGCAGTGCTAGGGCTAATGAGCAGTTCTTC. Translating gives CSARANEQFF.

This chain uses TRBV5-1 with TRBJ2-5, with D perhaps matching TRBD2 (5 bases). This CDR3 is 15 amino acids long. Germline V gene data show CDR1 as SGHRS and CDR2 as YFSETQ. Trimming removed 0 bases at V and 5 bases at J, with 14 bases between. As DNA, the CDR3 is TGCGCCAGCAGCTTGGTGCCGGGGAAGGTGGAGACCCAGTACTTC. It codes for CASSLVPGKVETQYF.

V gene TRBV5-1 combines with J gene TRBJ2-7; D gene uncertain. Trimming shortened V by 5 bases and J by 0 bases, and 12 bases separated the two germline ends. The germline V gene encodes CDR1 SGHRS and CDR2 YFSETQ. There are 14 residues in the CDR3. CDR3: CASRFTLSSYEQYF. Here the CDR3 DNA reads TGCGCCAGCAGATTTACCCTGAGCTCCTACGAGCAGTACTTC.

Written as DNA, the CDR3 is TGTGCCAGCAGTGATGGGCGTTTTAATCAGCCCCAGCATTTT. It translates to CASSDGRFNQPQHF. The gene calls are TRBV6-1 and TRBJ1-5; no clear D. The CDR3 has 14 amino acids. V was trimmed by 3 bases and J by 4 bases, leaving 10 bases between them. CDR1 and CDR2 (germline): MNHNS, SASEGT.

As concerns this clone: This sample includes further DNA sequences coding for the same CDR3. The chain carries TRBV5-1 and TRBJ1-3, with TRBD1 matching over 7 bases. CDR1 is SGHRS and CDR2 is YFSETQ in the germline V gene. V shed 0 bases, J shed 1 base, and the junction held 1 base outside the gene matches. CDR3 length equals 15 residues. The CDR3: CASSLAGGSGNTIYF. DNA for the CDR3: TGCGCCAGCAGCTTGGCAGGGGGTTCTGGAAACACCATATATTTT.

This clone was found a few times. This chain joins TRBV5-4 and TRBJ1-6, with TRBD1 matching 7 bases. The CDR3 has 15 residues. V lost 4 bases, J lost 7 bases, and 8 bases stayed unmatched. Looked up from germline, CDR1 is SGHNT and CDR2 is YYREEE (reference sequence). The CDR3 is CASSKKTGSNSPLHF. The CDR3 nucleotides are TGTGCCAGCAGCAAGAAGACAGGGTCCAATTCACCCCTCCACTTT.

The chain recombines TRBV9 with TRBJ1-1; D remains ambiguous. CDR3 size: 16 residues. With 4 bases removed from V and 3 bases from J, the gap between germline ends came to 19 bases. Germline V lookup: CDR1 SGDLS, CDR2 YYNGEE. CDR3 in DNA: TGTGCCAGCAGCCCGGAGGTATTCCCGAGGGACACTGAAGCTTTCTTT. Residues: CASSPEVFPRDTEAFF.

The chain has TRBV2 and TRBJ2-5, with D possibly matching TRBD2 (6 bases). The V end lost 7 bases, the J end lost 5 bases, and 14 bases lay between the germline ends. Looked up from germline, CDR1 is SNHLY and CDR2 is FYNNEI. The CDR3 has 13 amino acids. The CDR3 reads CASTAGLWETQYF. DNA of the CDR3: TGTGCCAGCACCGCGGGACTTTGGGAGACCCAGTACTTC.

The CDR3 here is CASSPNFHRSGGYTF. CDR3 bases: TGCGCCAGCAGCCCCAACTTCCACAGGTCGGGGGGCTACACCTTC. The J gene is TRBJ1-2, the V gene TRBV5-1; a weak D match, TRBD1 (5 bases). There are 15 residues in the CDR3. Germline V CDR1 and CDR2: SGHRS, YFSETQ. V lost 4 bases, J lost 8 bases, and 21 bases lay in between.

The J gene is TRBJ2-4, the V gene TRBV2; D not resolved. Germline CDR1 and CDR2: SNHLY and FYNNEI. The V gene lost 3 bases and the J gene lost 12 bases, with 12 bases spanning the gap. The CDR3 covers 12 residues. The CDR3 sequence: CASSEGQRHQYF. The CDR3 nucleotides read TGTGCCAGCAGTGAGGGCCAGCGACATCAGTACTTC.

This chain uses TRBV19 with TRBJ2-7; D is possibly TRBD2 (5 bases). Germline loops: CDR1 LNHDA, CDR2 SQIVND (reference sequence). The V end lost 1 base, the J end lost 4 bases, and 17 bases lay between the germline ends. The CDR3 has 16 residues. In nucleotides, the CDR3 is TGTGCCAGTAGTATAGGAAGCGAGCGGAGGCCGTACGAGCAGTACTTC. It specifies CASSIGSERRPYEQYF.

A single count supports this clone. The rearrangement joins TRBV6-5 to TRBJ2-3; 9 nucleotides line up with TRBD2. The CDR3 extends over 12 amino acids. V dropped 10 bases and J dropped 7; count of bases not matched to a gene: 6. Germline lookup yields CDR1 MNHEY and CDR2 SVGAGI. DNA of the CDR3: TGTGCCACCGCGGGGGGGTCGAATACGCAGTATTTT. This codes for CATAGGSNTQYF.

The chain uses TRBV28 and TRBJ2-1; D gene ambiguous. V shed 5 bases and J shed 1 base, with 9 bases lying between them. The CDR3 length is 14 residues. Per the germline V gene, CDR1 is MDHEN and CDR2 is SYDVKM. The CDR3 spells CASSAGPSYNEQFF. The CDR3 nucleotides are TGTGCCAGCAGTGCCGGGCCTTCCTACAATGAGCAGTTCTTC.

The rearrangement uses TRBV5-1 and TRBJ1-2, with D possibly being TRBD1 (5 bases). Germline V gene sequence: CDR1 SGHRS, CDR2 YFSETQ. This CDR3 contains 14 residues. The V end was cut by 0 bases, the J end by 3 bases, with 9 bases between. The CDR3 nucleotides are TGCGCCAGCAGCTTGGCCCTAGGGGACTATGGCTACACCTTC. Translating gives CASSLALGDYGYTF.

The chain joins TRBV19 to TRBJ1-2; TRBD1 matches 7 bases. V trimming: 8 bases; J trimming: 4 bases; junction bases outside the gene matches: 4. Germline assignment: CDR1 LNHDA and CDR2 SQIVND (reference sequence). The CDR3 is 12 residues long. The CDR3 sequence: CASRQGRYGYTF. DNA for the CDR3: TGTGCCAGTCGACAGGGCCGCTATGGCTACACCTTC.

The chain uses TRBV15 and TRBJ2-2; 7 bases are shared with TRBD1. Germline trimming cut 5 bases from V and 3 bases from J; bases unmatched to any gene: 9. Germline V gene data show CDR1 as LNHNV and CDR2 as YYDKDF (reference sequence). CDR3 length equals 16 residues. The CDR3 region has the DNA TGTGCCACCAGCGACCCGACGACAGGGTACACCGGGGAGCTGTTTTTT. Protein: CATSDPTTGYTGELFF.